The 20 T cell receptor beta chains listed next were all sequenced from one sample in a study of OX40 agonist ivuxolimab in advanced cancers. Data came from immunoSEQ multiplex PCR; TCRdb stores just in-frame clones and leaves some out. This repertoire shows about 46,000 clones, about 89% found once; its top ten account for 10% to 15%. This material consisted of CD4+ or CD8+ T cells sorted from blood, taken in a trial of the OX40 agonist ivuxolimab. The receptors were gathered from an adult with an advanced solid tumor such as melanoma, head and neck, liver or kidney cancer.

The V call is TRBV27, the J call TRBJ1-2; D is perhaps TRBD1 (5 bases). Germline V gives CDR1 MNHEY, CDR2 SMNVEV (reference sequence). Trimming shortened V by 6 bases and J by 8 bases, and 16 bases separated the two germline ends. The CDR3 sequence is 13 residues long. CDR3 sequence (DNA): TGTGCCAGCAGCTACTCAGGGTCTCGCGGCTACACCTTC. Amino acids: CASSYSGSRGYTF.

The chain carries TRBV27 and TRBJ1-1; D is unclear. This CDR3 comprises 17 residues. CDR1 and CDR2 from the germline V gene are MNHEY and SMNVEV (reference sequence). V lost 3 bases and J 1 base, leaving 18 bases between the germline ends. The CDR3 here is CASSFTYYFGKNTEAFF. In DNA, the CDR3 is TGTGCCAGCAGTTTTACTTATTATTTTGGAAAGAACACTGAAGCTTTCTTT.

In this sample, this clone turned up many times. The chain has TRBV6-4 and TRBJ2-1; D ambiguous. V was clipped by 5 bases and J by 6 bases, with 11 bases between them. Germline V gene data show CDR1 as MRHNA and CDR2 as SNTAGT. This CDR3 contains 13 residues. The DNA of the CDR3 is TGTGCCAGCAGTCTTGCGGAGTCCAATGAGCAGTTCTTC. This codes for CASSLAESNEQFF.

The V call is TRBV1, the J call TRBJ2-7; no DNA check was done on the table's D call, TRBD2. TRBV1 is a pseudogene. The CDR3 spans 13 residues. CDR3 in DNA: TGCACCAGCAGCCAAGGGAGCTCCTACGAGCAGTACTTC. This translates into CTSSQGSSYEQYF.

This chain uses TRBV7-9 with TRBJ2-1; D is tentatively TRBD1 or TRBD2 (6 bases each). This CDR3 has 16 amino acids. CDR1 is SEHNR, CDR2 FQNEAQ, per germline (reference sequence). V dropped 5 bases and J dropped 6 bases, with 20 bases sitting between them. CDR3 nucleotides: TGTGCCAGCAGCCCACCGGGGGCGGGGACGGGCAATGAGCAGTTCTTC. Protein product: CASSPPGAGTGNEQFF.

The rearrangement joins TRBV5-1 to TRBJ2-7; 8 nucleotides agree with TRBD2. CDR1 is SGHRS, CDR2 YFSETQ, per germline. Unmatched junction bases numbered 7, after V lost 1 base and J lost 1 base. CDR3 size: 16 residues. In DNA, the CDR3 is TGCGCCAGCAGCTTGAGAATTAGCGGGGCGTCCTACGAGCAGTACTTC. Translation gives CASSLRISGASYEQYF.

The chain combines TRBV4-3 with TRBJ1-1; D possibly corresponds to TRBD1 (5 bases). The CDR3 contains 14 residues. Germline loops: CDR1 LGHNA, CDR2 YSLEER. Trimming stripped 6 bases from V and 4 bases from J, with 15 bases between. The chain's CDR3 is CASRLGGGGTEAFF. For the CDR3, the DNA is TGCGCCAGCAGGTTGGGGGGAGGCGGCACTGAAGCTTTCTTT.

The V call is TRBV4-1, the J call TRBJ1-1; D may be TRBD1 (5 bases). Trimming took off 5 bases at V and 0 bases at J, with 10 bases between the two ends. CDR3 length equals 14 residues. Germline values: CDR1 MGHRA, CDR2 YSYEKL. CDR3 loop: CASSLGVLNTEAFF. CDR3 nucleotides: TGCGCCAGCAGCTTGGGGGTGTTGAACACTGAAGCTTTCTTT.

For the CDR3, the DNA is TGTGCCCAGAGACAGGGGGCCTATGGCTACACCTTC. It codes for CAQRQGAYGYTF. The chain employs TRBV2 and TRBJ1-2, with 10 bases aligning to TRBD1. J lost 4 bases, V lost 11 bases, and 4 bases had no gene match. This CDR3 spans 12 amino acids. CDR1 is SNHLY and CDR2 is FYNNEI in the germline V gene.

J is TRBJ1-1 and V is TRBV27; D ambiguous. This CDR3 has 13 residues. Between the trimmed V and J ends, which lost 4 bases and 0 bases, there was a span of 6 bases. Looked up from germline, CDR1 is MNHEY and CDR2 is SMNVEV (reference sequence). Here the CDR3 DNA reads TGTGCCAGCAGTTCAGAGATGAACACTGAAGCTTTCTTT. Protein sequence: CASSSEMNTEAFF.

This clone was picked up a small number of times. The chain recombines TRBV25-1 with TRBJ1-2; the D is unclear. Germline CDR1 and CDR2: MGHDK and SYGVNS. Trimming pared 0 bases from V and 8 bases from J, leaving 13 bases between. CDR3 length equals 14 residues. CDR3 amino acids: CASSEYSAGNGYTF. The CDR3 region has the DNA TGTGCCAGCAGTGAATATTCCGCGGGGAACGGCTACACCTTC.

The chain recombines TRBV7-9 with TRBJ1-2, with D perhaps matching TRBD1 (5 bases). The CDR3 has 15 amino acids. The V and J ends lost 4 bases and 4 bases respectively, with 16 bases between them. Germline CDR1 reads SEHNR; CDR2 reads FQNEAQ (reference sequence). The CDR3 is CASSSALEGAYGYTF. The CDR3, as DNA: TGTGCCAGCAGCTCGGCTTTGGAAGGGGCCTATGGCTACACCTTC.

The V and J genes are TRBV2 and TRBJ2-7, with a tentative D call TRBD1 (5 bases). Looked up from germline, CDR1 is SNHLY and CDR2 is FYNNEI. This CDR3 comprises 12 residues. Trimming stripped 4 bases from V and 2 bases from J, with 6 bases between. The DNA for the CDR3 is TGTGCCAGCAGTGGACAGACCTACGAGCAGTACTTC. Translation: CASSGQTYEQYF.

This chain connects TRBV4-1 to TRBJ2-1; 7 nucleotides agree with TRBD2. Trimming took 1 base from V and 7 from J; bases not matched to a gene: 10. Germline V CDR1 and CDR2: MGHRA, YSYEKL. CDR3 length: 16 amino acids. The CDR3 is CASSQAVTGGQNEQFF. CDR3 nucleotides: TGCGCCAGCAGCCAAGCTGTGACGGGAGGCCAGAATGAGCAGTTCTTC.

The chain links TRBV15 to TRBJ1-5; D remains unclear. The CDR3 is 15 amino acids. Germline V gene data show CDR1 as LNHNV and CDR2 as YYDKDF (reference sequence). V was trimmed by 1 base and J by 5 bases, leaving 12 bases between them. The CDR3 protein is CATSRVRRSDQPQHF. The CDR3 nucleotides are TGTGCCACCAGCAGAGTACGGAGAAGCGATCAGCCCCAGCATTTT.

The rearrangement joins TRBV27 to TRBJ1-5; D remains ambiguous. CDR3 length: 15 amino acids. From germline, CDR1 is MNHEY and CDR2 SMNVEV (reference sequence). V lost 2 bases, J lost 2 bases, and 10 bases lay in between. The CDR3 bases are TGTGCCAGCAGTTTAACAGTTTTTGGCAATCAGCCCCAGCATTTT. Translated: CASSLTVFGNQPQHF.

The count of this clone is one. The V call is TRBV6-6, the J call TRBJ1-2; D ambiguous. The CDR3 has 11 amino acids. V dropped 8 bases and J dropped 8 bases, with 12 bases sitting between them. Germline CDR1 reads MNHNY; CDR2 reads SVGAGI (reference sequence). The DNA for the CDR3 is TGTGCCAGCGGTCCTCCCGCGGGCTACACCTTC. This codes for CASGPPAGYTF.

The chain uses TRBV5-4 and TRBJ1-2, with D uncertain. Germline-derived CDR1 and CDR2 are SGHNT and YYREEE (reference sequence). The CDR3 totals 15 residues. V was shortened by 0 bases and J by 2 bases, with 11 bases between the two germline ends. The CDR3 region is CASSLGGGMNYGYTF. CDR3 DNA: TGTGCCAGCAGCTTGGGGGGAGGGATGAACTATGGCTACACCTTC.

The chain joins TRBV7-3 to TRBJ1-6; 7 nucleotides agree with TRBD1. This CDR3 comprises 16 residues. Germline trimming cut 9 bases from V and 5 bases from J; bases unmatched to any gene: 13. Germline V gives CDR1 SGHTA, CDR2 FQGTGA. The CDR3 nucleotides read TGTGCCAGTCGGAATGAGGGGGCTGGAGATAATTCACCCCTCCACTTT. Amino acids: CASRNEGAGDNSPLHF.

For the CDR3, the DNA is TGTGCCAGCAGCTCGAGGGACAACATGAACACTGAAGCTTTCTTT. It specifies CASSSRDNMNTEAFF. The genes are TRBV7-9 and TRBJ1-1; possibly TRBD1 for D (6 bases). V was clipped by 4 bases and J by 0 bases, with 12 bases between them. This CDR3 is 15 amino acids long. Germline values: CDR1 SEHNR, CDR2 FQNEAQ (reference sequence).